Following are 19 T cell receptor beta chains from one sample sequenced in a study of human T cells and chemical hapten exposure. Time point: patch test 2, 6 weeks after DPC sensitization. Regarding treatment: therapeutic diphenylcyclopropenone sensitization with weekly scalp DPC. Via MiXCR, TCRdb re-called the RACE reads, giving one row per CDR3 protein. The table shows 69,000 or so distinct CDR3 sequences, with 10% to 13% occurring only once. The sample in question was whole blood, obtained in connection with sensitization to the hapten diphenylcyclopropenone (DPC). Receptors were obtained from a woman between 50 and 59 years old with alopecia areata. Some clones in this sample may be carry-over from other donors' samples.

The chain combines TRBV5-1 with TRBJ2-3; no definite D call. Per the germline V gene, CDR1 is SGHRS and CDR2 is YFSETQ. This CDR3 is 14 amino acids long. Trimming left V 2 bases short and J 1 base short, with 8 bases between. The CDR3 coding sequence is TGCGCCAGCAGCTTTCAGCCGGGCACAGATACGCAGTATTTT. Protein product: CASSFQPGTDTQYF.

This clonotype was seen at least ten times. The CDR3 DNA is TGCGCCAGCAGTGAGTCGGCCCTGGACAATGAGCAGTTCTTC. This translates into CASSESALDNEQFF. The V gene is TRBV10-1, the J gene TRBJ2-1; D ambiguous. Germline V gene lookup returns CDR1 WNHNN and CDR2 SYGVQD (reference sequence). There are 14 residues in the CDR3. Trimming took off 0 bases at V and 5 bases at J, with 8 bases between the two ends.

This clonotype was recorded at least ten times. J is TRBJ2-6 and V is TRBV29-1; D gene ambiguous. CDR1 and CDR2 (germline): SQVTM, ANQGSEA. The germline V and J ends were trimmed by 3 bases and 1 base, with 7 bases remaining between them. The CDR3 runs 14 residues. This chain's CDR3 is CSVDSGSGANVLTF. CDR3 coding DNA: TGCAGCGTTGACTCTGGATCTGGGGCCAACGTCCTGACTTTC.

A word on this clonotype: A much larger clone sits a single nucleotide away, making a read error possible. The chain is built from TRBV6-2 or TRBV6-3 and TRBJ2-1; 7 nucleotides align to TRBD2. The CDR3 has 14 amino acids. Germline V gene lookup returns CDR1 MNHEY and CDR2 SVGEGT. The trim removed 8 bases at V and 8 bases at J, leaving 12 bases unmatched. CDR3 in amino acids: CASESASGPDEQFF. The CDR3 DNA sequence: TGTGCCAGCGAGTCGGCTAGCGGCCCTGATGAGCAGTTCTTC.

The chain couples TRBV7-9 to TRBJ1-6; TRBD1 matches at 7 bases. The CDR3 sequence is 14 residues long. The trim removed 5 bases at V and 7 bases at J, leaving 5 bases unmatched. Germline V gene lookup returns CDR1 SEHNR and CDR2 FQNEAQ (reference sequence). CDR3 nucleotides: TGTGCCAGCAGCGCCAGACAGGGAAATTCACCCCTCCACTTT. It codes for CASSARQGNSPLHF.

This clonotype has only a few counts. The rearrangement links TRBV10-3 to TRBJ2-2; D gene unclear. The CDR3 totals 13 residues. V lost 3 bases to trimming and J lost 1 base, with 3 bases between them. Germline lookup yields CDR1 ENHRY and CDR2 SYGVKD. The CDR3 nucleotides are TGTGCCATCAGTGACCAGAACACCGGGGAGCTGTTTTTT. Protein product: CAISDQNTGELFF.

This clonotype was seen repeatedly, ten times or more. The rearrangement joins TRBV12-5 to TRBJ1-5; D unclear. V was trimmed by 1 base and J by 4 bases, leaving 5 bases between them. Germline CDR1 and CDR2: LGHNT and FRNRAP. The CDR3 has 13 amino acids. For the CDR3, the DNA is TGTGCTAGTGGTTTGGAAGGGAATCAGCCCCAGCATTTT. This gives the protein CASGLEGNQPQHF. Full variable domain (missing parts from reference TRBV12-5 and TRBJ1-5): DARVTQTPRHKVTEMGQEVTMRCQPILGHNTVFWYRQTMMQGLELLAYFRNRAPLDDSGMPKDRFSAEMPDATLATLKIQPSEPRDSAVYFCASGLEGNQPQHFGDGTRLSIL.

This clonotype was observed a few times. This rearrangement joins TRBV27 to TRBJ2-2, with 7 bases identical to TRBD2. Trimming took 10 bases from V and 9 from J; bases not matched to a gene: 20. Germline V gives CDR1 MNHEY, CDR2 SMNVEV (reference sequence). The CDR3 has 16 residues. In DNA form, the CDR3 reads TGTGCCACCGGGCACTTGGCTAGCGGTTCGGCTAGGGAGCTGTTTTTT. Encoded protein: CATGHLASGSARELFF.

This clonotype was found many times. The gene calls are TRBV28 and TRBJ1-2; 12 positions match TRBD1. This CDR3 is built from 14 residues. With V trimmed by 6 bases and J by 2 bases, 1 base remained unmatched. CDR1 and CDR2 (germline): MDHEN, SYDVKM. In DNA, the CDR3 is TGTGCCAGCAGGGGACAGGGGGCAAACTATGGCTACACCTTC. Translation: CASRGQGANYGYTF.

This clonotype was recorded many times. This chain connects TRBV5-1 to TRBJ1-1; possibly TRBD1 for D (5 bases). The CDR3 extends over 14 amino acids. Trimming pared 0 bases from V and 11 bases from J, leaving 17 bases between. Germline V gene data show CDR1 as SGHRS and CDR2 as YFSETQ. The CDR3 sequence is CASSLGQSRALAFF. CDR3 nucleotides: TGCGCCAGCAGCTTGGGACAGTCCCGGGCATTGGCTTTCTTT.

The rearrangement joins TRBV28 to TRBJ2-5; 10 nucleotides align to TRBD2. Germline CDR1 is MDHEN and CDR2 is SYDVKM. V dropped 5 bases and J dropped 4; count of bases not matched to a gene: 7. The CDR3 consists of 15 residues. The CDR3 here is CASSTAGTSVETQYF. CDR3 nucleotide sequence: TGTGCCAGCAGTACTGCCGGGACTAGCGTAGAGACCCAGTACTTC.

Ten or more counts support this clonotype. J is TRBJ2-1 and V is TRBV29-1, with D uncertain. The V end lost 7 bases, the J end lost 10 bases, and 20 bases lay between the germline ends. The CDR3 consists of 13 residues. Germline CDR1 reads SQVTM; CDR2 reads ANQGSEA. CDR3 sequence reads: CSATESPSGEQFF. CDR3 sequence (DNA): TGCAGCGCGACTGAGTCCCCATCCGGAGAGCAGTTCTTC.

In this sample, this clonotype turned up many times. This chain uses TRBV11-2 with TRBJ2-1; D gene uncertain. From germline, CDR1 is SGHAT and CDR2 FQNNGV. CDR3 size: 14 residues. V lost 1 base, J lost 10 bases, and 14 bases lay in between. The CDR3 loop reads CASSLVPNANEQFF. The CDR3, as DNA: TGTGCCAGCAGCTTAGTTCCAAACGCAAACGAGCAGTTCTTC.

This clonotype was detected many times. The J gene is TRBJ1-1, the V gene TRBV29-1; D ambiguous. CDR3 length: 10 amino acids. Trimming pared 6 bases from V and 8 bases from J, leaving 10 bases between. In germline, CDR1 is SQVTM, CDR2 ANQGSEA. This CDR3 is CSVADIEAFF. The CDR3 nucleotides are TGCAGCGTCGCCGACATCGAAGCTTTCTTT.

This clonotype was seen ten or more times. The chain couples TRBV25-1 to TRBJ2-7, with D unresolved. The CDR3 is 11 residues long. V lost 5 bases and J lost 3, with 5 bases in between. Germline CDR1 and CDR2: MGHDK and SYGVNS. CDR3 sequence: CASSRVYEQYF. CDR3 DNA sequence: TGTGCCAGCAGTCGGGTCTACGAGCAGTACTTC.

This clonotype was recorded at least ten times. The chain links TRBV20-1 to TRBJ2-5; 7 bases match TRBD1. This CDR3 region has 11 residues. Germline CDR1 DFQATT, CDR2 SNEGSKA (reference sequence). The V and J ends lost 6 bases and 5 bases, in that order; junction bases with no gene match: 3. The CDR3 DNA is TGCAGTGCAAGGGGGCGGGAGACCCAGTACTTC. Translation gives CSARGRETQYF.

There are many counts of this clonotype. The chain combines TRBV13 with TRBJ2-1; TRBD2 aligns across 9 bases. Germline CDR1 reads PRHDT; CDR2 reads FYEKMQ (reference sequence). The CDR3 is made up of 17 amino acids. After removal of 6 bases from V and 8 bases from J, the junction contained 17 bases not matched to a gene. The CDR3 loop is CASSPGLAGYTPHEQFF. The CDR3, as DNA: TGTGCCAGCAGTCCCGGCCTAGCGGGATATACCCCCCATGAGCAGTTCTTC. Combining the CDR3 with reference TRBV13 and TRBJ2-1 gives the whole variable domain AAGVIQSPRHLIKEKRETATLKCYPIPRHDTVYWYQQGPGQDPQFLISFYEKMQSDKGSIPDRFSAQQFSDYHSELNMSSLELGDSALYFCASSPGLAGYTPHEQFFGPGTRLTVL.

This clonotype has ten or more counts. This rearrangement joins TRBV13 to TRBJ2-1; 8 bases match TRBD2. The V gene's germline CDR1 is PRHDT and CDR2 FYEKMQ (reference sequence). The CDR3 runs 15 residues. Trimming removed 5 bases from V and 7 bases from J; junction bases left unmatched: 10. The CDR3 DNA is TGTGCCAGCAGCCCCCGGGAGCGGGAGCGTAATGAGCAGTTCTTC. Its protein product is CASSPRERERNEQFF.

This clonotype was detected only a few times. The chain uses TRBV24-1 and TRBJ2-1; 7 bases are shared with TRBD2. Trimming cost V 3 bases and J 10 bases; bases outside gene matches: 8. CDR1 and CDR2 from the germline V gene are KGHDR and SFDVKD. The CDR3 totals 14 residues. CDR3 region: CATSDSGTQWEQFF. The CDR3 bases are TGTGCCACCAGTGATAGCGGGACCCAATGGGAGCAGTTCTTC.